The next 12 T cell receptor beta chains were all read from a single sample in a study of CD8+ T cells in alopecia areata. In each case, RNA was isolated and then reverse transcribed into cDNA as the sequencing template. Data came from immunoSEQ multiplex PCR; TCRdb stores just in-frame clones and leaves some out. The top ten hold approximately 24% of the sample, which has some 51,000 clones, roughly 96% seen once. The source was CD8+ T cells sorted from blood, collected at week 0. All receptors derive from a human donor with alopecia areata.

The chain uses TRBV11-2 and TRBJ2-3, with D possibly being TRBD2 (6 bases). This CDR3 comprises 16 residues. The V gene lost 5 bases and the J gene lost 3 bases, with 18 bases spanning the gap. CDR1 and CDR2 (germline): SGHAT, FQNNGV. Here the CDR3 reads CASSHGTLPRTDTQYF. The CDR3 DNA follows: TGTGCCAGCAGCCACGGGACTCTACCCCGAACAGATACGCAGTATTTT. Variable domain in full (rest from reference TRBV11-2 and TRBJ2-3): EAGVAQSPRYKIIEKRQSVAFWCNPISGHATLYWYQQILGQGPKLLIQFQNNGVVDDSQLPKDRFSAERLKGVDSTLKIQPAKLEDSAVYLCASSHGTLPRTDTQYFGPGTRLTVL.

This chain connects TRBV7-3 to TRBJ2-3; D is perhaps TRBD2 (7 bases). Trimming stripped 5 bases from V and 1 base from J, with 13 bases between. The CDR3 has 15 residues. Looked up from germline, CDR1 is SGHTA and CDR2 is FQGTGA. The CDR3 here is CASSLRGGGTDTQYF. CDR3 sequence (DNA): TGTGCCAGCAGCCTCCGCGGGGGCGGCACAGATACGCAGTATTTT. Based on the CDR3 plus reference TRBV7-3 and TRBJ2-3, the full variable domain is GAGVSQTPSNKVTEKGKYVELRCDPISGHTALYWYRQSLGQGPEFLIYFQGTGAADDSGLPNDRFFAVRPEGSVSTLKIQRTERGDSAVYLCASSLRGGGTDTQYFGPGTRLTVL.

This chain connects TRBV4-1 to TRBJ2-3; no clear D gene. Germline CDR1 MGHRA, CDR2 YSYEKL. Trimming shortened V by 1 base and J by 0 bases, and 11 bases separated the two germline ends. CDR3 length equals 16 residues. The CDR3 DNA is TGCGCCAGCAGCCAAGTAGCTTCGTCTAGCACAGATACGCAGTATTTT. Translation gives CASSQVASSSTDTQYF.

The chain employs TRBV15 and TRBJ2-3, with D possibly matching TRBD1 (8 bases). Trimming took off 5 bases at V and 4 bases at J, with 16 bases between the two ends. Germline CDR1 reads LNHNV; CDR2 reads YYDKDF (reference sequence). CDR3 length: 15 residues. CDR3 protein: CATSGDRTSPDTQYF. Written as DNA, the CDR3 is TGTGCCACCAGCGGGGACAGGACTAGTCCAGATACGCAGTATTTT.

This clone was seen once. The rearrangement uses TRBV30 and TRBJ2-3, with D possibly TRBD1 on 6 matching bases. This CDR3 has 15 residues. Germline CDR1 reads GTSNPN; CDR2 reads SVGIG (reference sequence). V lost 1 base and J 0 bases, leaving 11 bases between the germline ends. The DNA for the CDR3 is TGTGCCTGGAGTGAATACAGGGAGAGCACAGATACGCAGTATTTT. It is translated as CAWSEYRESTDTQYF.

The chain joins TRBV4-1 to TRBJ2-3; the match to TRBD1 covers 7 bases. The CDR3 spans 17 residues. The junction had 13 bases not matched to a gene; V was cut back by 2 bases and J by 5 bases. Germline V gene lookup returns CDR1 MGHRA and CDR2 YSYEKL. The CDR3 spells CASSQFPTGAQGDTQYF. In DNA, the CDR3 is TGCGCCAGCAGCCAATTTCCCACAGGGGCGCAGGGAGATACGCAGTATTTT.

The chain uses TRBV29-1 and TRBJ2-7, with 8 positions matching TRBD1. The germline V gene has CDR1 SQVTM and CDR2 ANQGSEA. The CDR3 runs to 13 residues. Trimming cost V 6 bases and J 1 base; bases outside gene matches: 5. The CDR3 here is CSVSRDRSYEQYF. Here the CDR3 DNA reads TGCAGCGTATCACGGGACAGGTCCTACGAGCAGTACTTC.

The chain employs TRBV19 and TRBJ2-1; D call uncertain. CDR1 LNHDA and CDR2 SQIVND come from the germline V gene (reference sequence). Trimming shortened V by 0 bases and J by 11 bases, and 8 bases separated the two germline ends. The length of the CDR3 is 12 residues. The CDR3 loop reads CASSIDQTQQFF. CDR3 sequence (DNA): TGTGCCAGTAGTATAGATCAGACCCAGCAGTTCTTC.

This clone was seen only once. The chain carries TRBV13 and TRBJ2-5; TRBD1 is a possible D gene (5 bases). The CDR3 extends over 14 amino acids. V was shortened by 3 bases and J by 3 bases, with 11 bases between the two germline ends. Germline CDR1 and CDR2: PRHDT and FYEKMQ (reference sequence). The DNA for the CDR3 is TGTGCCAGCAGCTTTAGTCGCAGGGAAGAGACCCAGTACTTC. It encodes CASSFSRREETQYF.

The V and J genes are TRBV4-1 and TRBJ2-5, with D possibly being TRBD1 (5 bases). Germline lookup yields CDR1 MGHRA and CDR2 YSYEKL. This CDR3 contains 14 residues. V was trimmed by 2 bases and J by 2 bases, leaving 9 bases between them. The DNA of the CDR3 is TGCGCCAGCAGCCAACCCCGACAGCAAGAGACCCAGTACTTC. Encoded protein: CASSQPRQQETQYF.

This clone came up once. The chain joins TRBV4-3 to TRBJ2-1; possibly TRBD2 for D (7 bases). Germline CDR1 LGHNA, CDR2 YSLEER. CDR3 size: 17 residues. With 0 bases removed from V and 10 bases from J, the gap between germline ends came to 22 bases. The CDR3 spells CASSQDLAGAIGREQFF. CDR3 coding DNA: TGCGCCAGCAGCCAAGATCTCGCGGGGGCCATAGGGAGGGAGCAGTTCTTC.

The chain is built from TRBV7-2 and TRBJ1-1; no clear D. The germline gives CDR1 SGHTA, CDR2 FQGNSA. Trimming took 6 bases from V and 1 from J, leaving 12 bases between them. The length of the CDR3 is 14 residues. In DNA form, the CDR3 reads TGTGCCAGCAGTTCCAGTCGGAGGAACACTGAAGCTTTCTTT. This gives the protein CASSSSRRNTEAFF.